Listed below are T cell receptor beta chains from one sample, sequenced in a study of T cell responses to AZD1222 COVID-19 vaccine. Profiling relied on immunoSEQ multiplex PCR, and the TCRdb table lists in-frame clones only, not all of them. The top ten clones hold about 5.2% of a sample with approximately 82,000 clones, 90% of them seen once. The material was peripheral blood, obtained on day 0 of AZD1222 vaccination. The receptor set was obtained from an adult in good health. Both conserved end residues are trimmed from each CDR3. Fields, in order: CDR3 length, clone size, J gene, V gene, CDR3 protein. Rows may omit the clone size; those that give it use once, few, many or a size class.

14 NA TRBJ2-3 TRBV5-5 ASSPWAGALTDTQY
12 NA TRBJ1-1 TRBV21-1 ASSTHGGSTEAF
13 few TRBJ2-1 TRBV19 ASSMVGGFGNEQF
12 NA TRBJ2-7 TRBV27 ASSFRQGSKEQY
14 NA TRBJ2-2 TRBV7-6 ASSLEGALGAGELF
21 few TRBJ1-6 TRBV7-8 ASSPGGASPDMMVGSYNSPLH
15 once TRBJ2-3 TRBV5-1 ASSLEPSGVSTDTQY
14 NA TRBJ2-3 TRBV19 ASSTGLAGVTDTQY
12 NA TRBJ1-5 TRBV6-5 ASSSSRDSQPQH
14 NA TRBJ2-5 TRBV5-1 ASSLGLAGAQETQY
13 NA TRBJ1-1 TRBV11-2 ASSLAPTDVTEAF
12 NA TRBJ2-1 TRBV5-4 ASHNRGLYNEQF
13 NA TRBJ2-5 TRBV24-1 ATSDLDRGEETQY
12 NA TRBJ1-2 TRBV7-2 ASSFERNSRGYT
13 NA TRBJ2-5 TRBV19 ASSIVGTQGETQY
11 once TRBJ2-5 TRBV5-4 ASSNRGQETQY
16 NA TRBJ2-1 TRBV27 ASSFQRGGLSSYNEQF
17 once TRBJ1-2 TRBV7-8 ASSLSGGALLFTNYGYT
12 NA TRBJ2-2 TRBV18 ASSPRERTGELF
10 once TRBJ1-1 TRBV28 ASSPQESEAF
13 NA TRBJ2-3 TRBV11-2 ASSERGVSSDTQY
13 NA TRBJ1-6 TRBV19 ASSQQGARNSPLH
11 few TRBJ2-5 TRBV7-8 ASSLGGLGTQY
11 NA TRBJ1-1 TRBV18 ASSPFGGTEAF
13 NA TRBJ2-5 TRBV2 ASSDRGGDQETQY
11 NA TRBJ1-1 TRBV28 ASSSPIATEAF
11 NA TRBJ2-2 TRBV2 ASSEWETGELF
11 NA TRBJ1-3 TRBV5-1 ASSLGSGNTIY
14 NA TRBJ2-7 TRBV7-2 ASSPPGGAGRYEQY
13 NA TRBJ2-3 TRBV19 ASANQGANTDTQY
10 NA TRBJ1-4 TRBV4-3 ASSHRCEKLF